This TCR beta chain was obtained from a study of neurological immune-mediated disorders (dated by TCRdb to the late 2010s). In terms of the full investigation: Of the approximately 34 multiple sclerosis patients, about 31 had relapsing-remitting MS and 3 had secondary progressive MS. The study compared peripheral blood TCR-beta repertoires of HTLV-I-associated myelopathy (HAM/TSP) patients, multiple sclerosis patients and healthy controls using UMI-based sequencing. The roughly 99 TCR-beta libraries covered PBMC samples along with longitudinal samples, technical triplicates, and paired sorted CD4+ and CD8+ T-cell subsets. The cohort included some 68 subjects: some 15 with HAM/TSP, around 34 with multiple sclerosis, and some 20 healthy controls.

cDNA was synthesized by template-switch 5'RACE using a primer carrying a 10-nucleotide random unique molecular identifier by which each TCR transcript was tagged. Each sequencing run produced over 170 million TCR-beta sequences covering 15-18 subjects. The RNeasy kit was used for extraction of total RNA. The KAPA Real-time Library Amplification kit was used to amplify TCR-beta VDJ regions with primers for the TCR constant region and the 5'RACE anchor. Sample indexes and Illumina adaptors were added in a first PCR, and a second PCR then increased library yield. After Ampure bead purification, the TCR product of roughly 650 bp was size-selected on a 2% E-gel SizeSelection system. Before pooling, libraries had their quality checked on a Bioanalyzer, their concentration measured with Qubit, and their quantity determined with the Kapa Library Quantification kit. Libraries were sequenced paired-end 2 x 150 bp on an Illumina HiSeq 2500. To increase sequence diversity, about 24-32% phiX was spiked into each library pool. From the authors' description of their analysis: Quality-filtered reads were processed with the UMI-based MiGEC pipeline, which removed over 75% of raw TCR sequences during error correction. VDJ genes were aligned to IMGT germline references, and each clonotype was defined by a unique CDR3 amino acid sequence together with V-J genes. Clonal expansion, Shannon diversity and CDR3 relatedness (CalcPairwiseDistances, ClusterSamples) were evaluated with VDJtools, and phylogenetic trees were built with CLCbio workbench. Clones with at least 8 unique UMIs were defined as expanded, with this threshold being based on coefficient-of-variation modelling across technical triplicates. TCRdb ran its own pipeline on the public reads, namely fastp trimming at Q25 and MiXCR clone calling, and kept in-frame beta chains. Every entry covers one CDR3 protein and lists the most common genes and DNA from its rows. The V and J calls and clone size come from TCRdb's table, not from the authors' own analysis. For this sample the table gives over 50,000 distinct CDR3 sequences, of which approximately 3.5% were detected only once. The ten top clones hold 5.9% of the sample.

The full study reports these points: In phylogenetic analysis, the repertoires of 18 of 34 MS patients grouped into a cluster of related CDR3 sequences, which suggests a possible signature at the repertoire level. The highest TCR clonal expansion was observed in HAM/TSP patients, whereas the lowest was observed in MS patients, even when compared with healthy controls. The MS cluster showed no association with clinical or MRI features, and the authors stated that larger cohorts are needed. No identical CDR3 amino acid sequences were shared among expanded clones across subjects, suggesting private TCR-beta repertoires in all groups.

This clonotype appeared many times. Its specific antigen is unknown. No base quality information exists; no much larger clone differs at one position. For the unsorted PBMC libraries, 2 million PBMCs were stored in RNAlater at -80 degrees C until RNA extraction and were used to generate the libraries. Multiple sclerosis patients were enrolled in a US clinical protocol evaluating disease progression by magnetic resonance imaging. Peripheral blood was subjected to Ficoll-Hypaque density gradient centrifugation to isolate PBMCs, which were then cryopreserved in liquid nitrogen. The CDR3 numbers 16 residues from cysteine through phenylalanine. Only CDR3 DNA remains: 48 bases, in frame from the first base. After removal of 5 bases from V and 8 bases from J, the junction retains 12 bases not matched to a gene.

The source material was PBMCs. This chain joins TRBV12-3 or TRBV12-4 to TRBJ2-1; 10 bases in between match TRBD2. This clonotype originated in a man in his forties with multiple sclerosis. The CDR3 corresponds to CASSPQAGGLLDEQFF. The nucleotides read TGTGCCAGCAGTCCCCAAGCGGGGGGGCTGTTGGATGAGCAGTTCTTC.